The subject of this entry is one T cell receptor beta chain. Antigen specificity is unknown. The run of the v3.0 immunoSEQ assay was at survey level. It was about 35,000-55,000 T-cell genomes per sample that sequencing targeted. Clones were read by immunoSEQ multiplex PCR, and TCRdb kept only the in-frame ones, dropping some. The table has 48,000 or so clones, around 84% seen once. The CDR3 contains 16 residues. From germline, CDR1 is MDHEN and CDR2 SYDVKM. V was clipped by 5 bases and J by 7 bases; unmatched bases: 11. Every one of the donors gave at least one pre-ART PBMC sample and at least two post-ART PBMC samples. This sample was included in a study of long-term antiretroviral therapy in people with HIV. Whole-study findings and limits: Diversity went up after ART and still fell short of transplant donor controls.

Source: unsorted PBMCs, taken 0.8 years after starting antiretroviral therapy. This TCR was sampled from a woman younger than 30 with HIV. The chain links TRBV28 to TRBJ2-1; TRBD1 agrees at 10 bases. DNA for the CDR3: TGTGCCAGCAGTGTTATGACAGGGGGCGTTTTGAATGAGCAGTTCTTC. This sequence encodes CASSVMTGGVLNEQFF.